These 15 T cell receptor beta chains came from one sample sequenced in a study of persistence of HIV-infected CD4 T cells. An overlapping HIV-1 Gag peptide pool stimulated these cells at about 0.94 ug/peptide/mL. CD40L/CD69 double-negative CD45RO-high memory CD4+ T cells were collected. The antigens for these receptors are not known. Sequencing used immunoSEQ version 4 in survey mode. Produced via immunoSEQ multiplex PCR; TCRdb's table is partial and in-frame only. The table has some 58,000 clones, roughly 77% seen once. This sample comprised CD4+ T cells sorted from PBMCs after approximately 20-hour stimulation, obtained from a patient who received antiretroviral therapy. The receptor set was obtained from an adult man with HIV who was CMV-seropositive.

The gene calls are TRBV7-9 and TRBJ2-2, with a weak D call TRBD1 (5 bases). Germline V lookup: CDR1 SEHNR, CDR2 FQNEAQ (reference sequence). The CDR3 loop spans 11 amino acids. The germline V and J ends were trimmed by 5 bases and 8 bases, with 6 bases remaining between them. In DNA, the CDR3 is TGTGCCAGCAGCCGGACAGGGGAGCTGTTTTTT. As protein: CASSRTGELFF.

Of note for this clone: Other DNA sequences from this sample encode an identical CDR3 as well. V gene TRBV28 combines with J gene TRBJ1-1; D is unclear. Trimming shortened V by 4 bases and J by 7 bases, and 7 bases separated the two germline ends. The CDR3 covers 11 residues. Germline CDR1 is MDHEN and CDR2 is SYDVKM. CDR3 protein: CASSSRGEAFF. The DNA for the CDR3 is TGTGCCAGCAGTTCCCGGGGTGAAGCTTTCTTT. The entire variable domain, with the rest obtained from reference TRBV28 and TRBJ1-1, is as follows: DVKVTQSSRYLVKRTGEKVFLECVQDMDHENMFWYRQDPGLGLRLIYFSYDVKMKEKGDIPEGYSVSREKKERFSLILESASTNQTSMYLCASSSRGEAFFGQGTRLTVV.

This clone was observed a handful of times. V and J are TRBV24-1 and TRBJ1-5; 7 bases match TRBD1. Germline-derived CDR1 and CDR2 are KGHDR and SFDVKD. This CDR3 has 15 amino acids. V was pared by 9 bases and J by 2 bases, with 9 bases of the junction left unmatched. In nucleotides, the CDR3 is TGTGCCACCGCCCGGGCAGGGGGAGGCAATCAGCCCCAGCATTTT. Its translation: CATARAGGGNQPQHF.

The rearrangement joins TRBV3-1 (or the pseudogene TRBV3-2) to TRBJ1-1; D uncertain. CDR1 is LGHDT and CDR2 is YNNKEL in the germline V gene (reference sequence). The CDR3 contains 14 residues. V lost 1 base, J lost 2 bases, and 8 bases lay in between. The CDR3: CASSQVQGNTEAFF. The CDR3 DNA follows: TGTGCCAGCAGCCAAGTACAAGGAAACACTGAAGCTTTCTTT.

This clone turned up a few times. The same CDR3 is also encoded by other DNA sequences in this sample. The V gene is TRBV2, the J gene TRBJ1-2; tentatively, D is TRBD1 (5 bases). Trimming cost V 3 bases and J 2 bases, with 7 bases left between them. The V gene's germline CDR1 is SNHLY and CDR2 FYNNEI. The CDR3 runs 13 residues. In DNA, the CDR3 is TGTGCCAGCAGTGACGAGGGGAACTATGGCTACACCTTC. It translates to CASSDEGNYGYTF.

The chain recombines TRBV4-1 with TRBJ2-3; D uncertain. Between the trimmed V and J ends, which lost 1 base and 2 bases, there was a span of 13 bases. CDR3 length: 16 residues. Germline CDR1 and CDR2: MGHRA and YSYEKL. In DNA form, the CDR3 reads TGCGCCAGCAGCCAAGTCCCTGGCAGTAACACAGATACGCAGTATTTT. Translating gives CASSQVPGSNTDTQYF.

This rearrangement joins TRBV19 to TRBJ2-5, with a weak D call TRBD1 (6 bases). The CDR3 runs to 15 residues. V shed 6 bases and J shed 3 bases, with 17 bases lying between them. Germline V gene sequence: CDR1 LNHDA, CDR2 SQIVND (reference sequence). The CDR3 loop is CASSRQATVKETQYF. The CDR3 DNA reads TGTGCCAGTAGCCGACAGGCCACTGTTAAAGAGACCCAGTACTTC.

This chain uses TRBV5-1 with TRBJ1-4; D gene ambiguous. This CDR3 spans 14 amino acids. Germline V gives CDR1 SGHRS, CDR2 YFSETQ. The V gene lost 7 bases and the J gene lost 5 bases, with 15 bases spanning the gap. Here the CDR3 reads CASCLGHGNEKLFF. The CDR3 DNA reads as TGCGCCAGCTGCCTAGGGCACGGGAATGAAAAACTGTTTTTT.

This chain links TRBV18 with TRBJ1-1, with D unclear. Germline V CDR1 and CDR2: KGHSH, LQKENI. This CDR3 is 14 amino acids long. V was trimmed by 3 bases and J by 5 bases, leaving 13 bases between them. The CDR3 nucleotides read TGTGCCAGCTCACCCGGGGTTGTGGGGACTGAAGCTTTCTTT. This translates into CASSPGVVGTEAFF. Complete variable domain (other parts from reference TRBV18 and TRBJ1-1): NAGVMQNPRHLVRRRGQEARLRCSPMKGHSHVYWYRQLPEEGLKFMVYLQKENIIDESGMPKERFSAEFPKEGPSILRIQQVVRGDSAAYFCASSPGVVGTEAFFGQGTRLTVV.

The chain employs TRBV18 and TRBJ2-3, with unresolved D. Germline lookup yields CDR1 KGHSH and CDR2 LQKENI. The CDR3 covers 12 residues. Deletions cut 4 bases from V and 0 bases from J, with 2 bases between. The CDR3, as DNA: TGTGCCAGCTCACTGAGCACAGATACGCAGTATTTT. It is translated as CASSLSTDTQYF. The variable domain in full, with the rest retrieved from reference TRBV18 and TRBJ2-3, is NAGVMQNPRHLVRRRGQEARLRCSPMKGHSHVYWYRQLPEEGLKFMVYLQKENIIDESGMPKERFSAEFPKEGPSILRIQQVVRGDSAAYFCASSLSTDTQYFGPGTRLTVL.

V gene TRBV10-3 combines with J gene TRBJ1-2; D might be TRBD1 (6 bases). Per germline, CDR1 ENHRY and CDR2 SYGVKD. V shed 2 bases and J shed 3 bases, with 16 bases lying between them. CDR3 length: 16 amino acids. CDR3 DNA sequence: TGTGCCATCAGTGAGGGGAGAGGGGGAAGGGACTATGGCTACACCTTC. This codes for CAISEGRGGRDYGYTF.

This chain joins TRBV6-5 and TRBJ1-3; tentative D call: TRBD1 (5 bases). The CDR3 loop spans 12 amino acids. V shed 6 bases and J shed 7 bases, with 10 bases lying between them. Germline V gene lookup returns CDR1 MNHEY and CDR2 SVGAGI. The CDR3: CASREGPNTIYF. The CDR3 nucleotides are TGTGCCAGCAGGGAGGGGCCCAACACCATATATTTT.

The chain has TRBV3-1 (or the pseudogene TRBV3-2) and TRBJ2-4; D is unresolved. V was cut by 2 bases and J by 2 bases, with 7 bases left in between. The CDR3 extends over 14 amino acids. CDR1 is LGHDT, CDR2 YNNKEL, per germline (reference sequence). This CDR3 is CASSQNAPKNIQYF. CDR3 in DNA: TGTGCCAGCAGCCAAAATGCACCCAAAAACATTCAGTACTTC.

The chain couples TRBV28 to TRBJ1-3; D perhaps matches TRBD1 (6 bases). CDR3 length: 18 amino acids. Germline values: CDR1 MDHEN, CDR2 SYDVKM. Trimming cost V 6 bases and J 0 bases, with 21 bases left between them. DNA of the CDR3: TGTGCCAGCAGACCCGGGGGGGCGTGGACGTACTCTGGAAACACCATATATTTT. This codes for CASRPGGAWTYSGNTIYF.

This clone was seen more than once but under ten times. For the CDR3, the DNA is TGTGCCAGCAGCCAAGAAAGCCCGAACACTGAAGCTTTCTTT. Translating it yields CASSQESPNTEAFF. The chain recombines TRBV3-1 (or the pseudogene TRBV3-2) with TRBJ1-1; D is ambiguous. Trimming removed 0 bases at V and 1 base at J, with 6 bases between. The CDR3 spans 14 residues. Germline lookup yields CDR1 LGHDT and CDR2 YNNKEL (reference sequence).